This T cell receptor (beta chain) was obtained from a study of immune heterogeneity within non-small cell lung tumors. As for the study in general: Histologically, a handful of tumors were squamous cell carcinomas and over eight were non-squamous carcinomas. The remaining 1 tumor was not otherwise specified.

This clonotype was counted a few times. Trimming stripped 3 bases from V and 6 bases from J, with 20 bases between. Germline V gene lookup returns CDR1 SGHRS and CDR2 YFSETQ. The CDR3 runs 16 residues. TCR beta CDR3 was amplified by multiplex PCR using 32 V and 13 J primers. Via MiXCR, TCRdb re-called the multiplex PCR reads, giving one row per CDR3 protein. The data show over 9,500 distinct CDR3 sequences, about 20% seen once. Genomic DNA from bulk tumor acted as the template, and around 600 ng was loaded per sample. From each primary tumor, several far-apart biopsies were obtained during surgery. These patients got curative surgery after being newly diagnosed with untreated non-small cell lung cancer.

This clonotype was obtained from a man in his sixties with non-small cell lung cancer. The rearrangement joins TRBV5-1 to TRBJ2-3, with D possibly being TRBD2 (5 bases). Material: lung tumor tissue. The CDR3 sequence is CASSSRTALRADTQYF. The DNA for the CDR3 is TGCGCCAGCAGCTCCAGGACTGCCCTTAGGGCGGATACGCAGTATTTT.